These 3 T cell receptor beta chains originate from one sample sequenced in a study of T cell responses to AZD1222 COVID-19 vaccine. TCRdb's table, derived via immunoSEQ multiplex PCR, lists solely in-frame clones and lacks some. This sample carries over 120,000 clones, 75% to 90% of them seen once, and the ten largest clones take around 1.6%. The source material was peripheral blood, sampled on day 0 of AZD1222 vaccination. The receptors originated from an adult in good health.

The chain links TRBV5-1 to TRBJ1-6, with D tentatively TRBD1 (5 bases). Germline V CDR1 and CDR2: SGHRS, YFSETQ. Trimming took off 4 bases at V and 9 bases at J, with 11 bases between the two ends. The CDR3 extends over 13 amino acids. The CDR3 DNA reads as TGCGCCAGCAGCGGAGGGGCCGGTTCACCCCTCCACTTT. Its translation: CASSGGAGSPLHF.

CDR3 sequence reads: CATSDSGGSNEKLFF. CDR3 DNA sequence: TGTGCCACCAGTGATTCCGGGGGGTCTAATGAAAAACTGTTTTTT. This rearrangement joins TRBV24-1 to TRBJ1-4; possibly TRBD1 for D (5 bases). Germline CDR1 is KGHDR and CDR2 is SFDVKD. The V gene lost 2 bases and the J gene lost 3 bases, with 9 bases spanning the gap. The CDR3 contains 15 residues.

The V call is TRBV4-1, the J call TRBJ1-4; D unclear. From germline, CDR1 is MGHRA and CDR2 YSYEKL. This CDR3 is built from 13 residues. V was shortened by 1 base and J by 8 bases, with 8 bases between the two germline ends. CDR3 region: CASSQGVSEKLFF. CDR3 DNA sequence: TGCGCCAGCAGCCAAGGAGTATCGGAAAAACTGTTTTTT.